The TCR beta chain described here comes from a study of regulatory T cells in long-lasting Graves disease. Trimming pared 3 bases from V and 6 bases from J, leaving 9 bases between. The germline V gene encodes CDR1 SGHAT and CDR2 FQDESV (reference sequence). The CDR3 contains 13 residues. Combining iRepertoire HTBI primers with Arm-PCR of CDR3 regions, the authors built TCR beta libraries. MiXCR, applied by TCRdb to the multiplex PCR reads, yields one record per CDR3 protein. The table records around 500,000 distinct CDR3 sequences, around 11% of them present only once. This clonotype was detected ten times or more. Time point indicated: newly diagnosed GD, antithyroid drugs for less than 3 months. Preparation of the TCR library used RNA extracted from PBMCs. A further study also used this sample, focusing on T cells in Graves' hyperthyroidism and ophthalmopathy. That source adds: Ophthalmopathy, as predicted by the model, came a median roughly 6.5 months after the prediction.

The genes are TRBV11-1 and TRBJ2-1; D unresolved. Sequencing used peripheral blood mononuclear cells (PBMCs), obtained at new diagnosis, from a patient treated with antithyroid drugs. This clonotype was obtained from a woman younger than 45 with Graves disease. The CDR3 reads CASSLGYVNEQFF. CDR3 in DNA: TGTGCCAGCAGCTTGGGGTATGTCAATGAGCAGTTCTTC.